This T cell receptor beta chain was identified during a study of blood T cells in healthy people across ages. Through a sample-barcoded 5' primer and a J-beta primer mix, a second PCR was run for about 6 to 12 cycles. CDR3-containing paired-end reads numbered at least 2.5 million in each sample. TCRdb used MiXCR to reprocess the 5' RACE reads, holding one entry per CDR3 protein. The data hold around 800,000 distinct CDR3 sequences, with 40% to 50% observed a single time. This clonotype came up many times. CDR3 length: 16 residues. CDR1 is SGHTA, CDR2 FQGNSA, per germline. V was clipped by 1 base and J by 5 bases; unmatched bases: 10.

Sequenced material: blood. The TCR originated in a man aged 55 to 70 in good health. This chain connects TRBV7-2 to TRBJ1-2; TRBD1 matches at 7 bases. CDR3 DNA: TGTGCCAGCAGCTTAGGTGGACAGGTGGAATCGTATGGCTACACCTTC. This codes for CASSLGGQVESYGYTF.